The source of this TCR beta chain is a study of blood T cell repertoires in COVID-19. Study background: Donors in the United States, Italy and Spain gave samples during acute or convalescent COVID-19. T cells, B-cell-depleted T cells, or PBMCs supplied cDNA or gDNA.

Trimming stripped 3 bases from V and 6 bases from J, with 7 bases between. Germline V CDR1 and CDR2: SEHNR, FQNEAQ (reference sequence). The CDR3 extends over 12 amino acids. Original handling: Estimation of nucleated cell counts relied on the amplification of reference gene primers. Profiling relied on immunoSEQ multiplex PCR, and the TCRdb table lists in-frame clones only, not all of them. The D gene and trimming were derived from the DNA, and the V and J assignments and clone size from that table. Of 95,000 to 150,000 clones in the sample, around 80% were seen once. The sequenced material came from peripheral blood. The V and J genes are TRBV7-9 and TRBJ2-3; D uncertain. This TCR derives from a man aged 55 to 69 with active or convalescent COVID-19. CDR3 amino acids: CASSFGADTQYF. The CDR3 coding sequence is TGTGCCAGCAGCTTTGGAGCCGATACGCAGTATTTT.